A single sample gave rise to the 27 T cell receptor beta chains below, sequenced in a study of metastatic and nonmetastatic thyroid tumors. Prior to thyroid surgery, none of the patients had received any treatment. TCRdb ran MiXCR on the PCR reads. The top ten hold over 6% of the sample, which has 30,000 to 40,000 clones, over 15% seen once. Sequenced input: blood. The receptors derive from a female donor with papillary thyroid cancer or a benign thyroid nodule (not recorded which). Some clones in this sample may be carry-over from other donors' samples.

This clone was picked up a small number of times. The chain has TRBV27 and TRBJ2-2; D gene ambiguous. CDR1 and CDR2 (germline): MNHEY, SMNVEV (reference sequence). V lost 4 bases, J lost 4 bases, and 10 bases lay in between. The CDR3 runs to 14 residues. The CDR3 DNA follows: TGTGCCAGCAGTTATGCGGCGGCCACCGGGGAGCTGTTTTTT. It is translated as CASSYAAATGELFF.

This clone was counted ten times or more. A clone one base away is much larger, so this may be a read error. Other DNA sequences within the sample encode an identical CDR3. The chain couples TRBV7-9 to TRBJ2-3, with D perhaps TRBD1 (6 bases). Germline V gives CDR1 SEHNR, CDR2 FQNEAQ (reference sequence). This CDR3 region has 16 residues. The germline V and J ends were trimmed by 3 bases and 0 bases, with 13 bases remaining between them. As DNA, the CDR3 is TGTGCCAGCAGCTTGGTAGGGGGTCCCAGCACAGATACGCAGTATTTT. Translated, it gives CASSLVGGPSTDTQYF.

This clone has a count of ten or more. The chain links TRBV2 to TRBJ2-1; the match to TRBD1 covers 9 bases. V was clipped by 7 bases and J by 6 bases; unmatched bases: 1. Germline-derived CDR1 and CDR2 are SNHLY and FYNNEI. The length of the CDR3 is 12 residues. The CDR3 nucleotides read TGTGCCAGCAACAGGGGGCGCAATGAGCAGTTCTTC. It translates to CASNRGRNEQFF.

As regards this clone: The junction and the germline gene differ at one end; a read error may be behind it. Here the CDR3 DNA reads TGTGCCAGCAGCTTAATGCGGGGATCGCAGCACCAGCATTTT. It yields the protein CASSLMRGSQHQHF. The J gene is TRBJ1-5, the V gene TRBV7-2; no clear D gene. Per germline, CDR1 SGHTA and CDR2 FQGNSA. The CDR3 loop spans 14 amino acids.

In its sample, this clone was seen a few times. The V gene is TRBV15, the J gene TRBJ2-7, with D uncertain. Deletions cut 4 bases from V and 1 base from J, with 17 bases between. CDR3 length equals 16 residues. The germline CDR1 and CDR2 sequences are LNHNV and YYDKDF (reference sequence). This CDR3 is CATSNGRGFNSYEQYF. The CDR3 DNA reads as TGTGCCACCAGCAACGGGCGCGGTTTTAATTCCTACGAGCAGTACTTC.

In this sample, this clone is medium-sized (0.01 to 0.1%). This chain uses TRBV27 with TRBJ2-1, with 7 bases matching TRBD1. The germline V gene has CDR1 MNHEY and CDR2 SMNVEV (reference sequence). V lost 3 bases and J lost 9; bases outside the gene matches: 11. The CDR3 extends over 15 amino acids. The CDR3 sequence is CASSFPREGGSEQFF. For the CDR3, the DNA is TGTGCCAGCAGTTTCCCCCGGGAAGGGGGCAGTGAGCAGTTCTTC.

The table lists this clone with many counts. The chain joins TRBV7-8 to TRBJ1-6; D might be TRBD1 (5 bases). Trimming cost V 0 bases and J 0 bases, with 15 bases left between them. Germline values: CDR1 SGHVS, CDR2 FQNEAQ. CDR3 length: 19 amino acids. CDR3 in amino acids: CASSLAALGGSSYNSPLHF. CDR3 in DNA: TGTGCCAGCAGCTTAGCTGCATTGGGGGGGAGCTCCTATAATTCACCCCTCCACTTT.

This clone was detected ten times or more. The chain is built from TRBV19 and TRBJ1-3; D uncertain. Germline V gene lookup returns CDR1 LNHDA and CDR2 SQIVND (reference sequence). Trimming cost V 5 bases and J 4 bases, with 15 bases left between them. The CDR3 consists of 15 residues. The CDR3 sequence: CASSFRRADGNTIYF. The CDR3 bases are TGTGCCAGTAGTTTTAGAAGGGCTGACGGAAACACCATATATTTT.

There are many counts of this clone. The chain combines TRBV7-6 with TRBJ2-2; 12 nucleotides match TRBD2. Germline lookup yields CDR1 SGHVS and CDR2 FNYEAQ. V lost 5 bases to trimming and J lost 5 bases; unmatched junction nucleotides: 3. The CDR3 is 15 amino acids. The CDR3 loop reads CASSLGTSGTGELFF. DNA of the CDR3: TGTGCCAGCAGCCTCGGGACTAGCGGGACCGGGGAGCTGTTTTTT.

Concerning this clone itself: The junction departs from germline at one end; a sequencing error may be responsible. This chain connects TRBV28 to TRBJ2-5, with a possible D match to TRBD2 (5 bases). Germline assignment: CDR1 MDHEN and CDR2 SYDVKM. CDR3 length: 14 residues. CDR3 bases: TGTGCCAGCAGCTCGGCCGGAGGTTCGAAGACGCAGTACTTC. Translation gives CASSSAGGSKTQYF.

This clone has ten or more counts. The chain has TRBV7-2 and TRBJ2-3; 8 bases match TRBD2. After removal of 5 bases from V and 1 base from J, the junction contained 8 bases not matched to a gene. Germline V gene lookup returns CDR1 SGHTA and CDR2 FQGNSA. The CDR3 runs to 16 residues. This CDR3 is CASSPGTRSGTDTQYF. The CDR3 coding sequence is TGTGCCAGCAGCCCCGGGACTAGGAGTGGCACAGATACGCAGTATTTT.

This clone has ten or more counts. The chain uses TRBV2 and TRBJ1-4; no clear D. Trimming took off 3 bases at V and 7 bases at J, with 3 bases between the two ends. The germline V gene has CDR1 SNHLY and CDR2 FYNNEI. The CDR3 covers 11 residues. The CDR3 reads CASSDFEKLFF. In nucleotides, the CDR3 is TGTGCCAGCAGTGATTTTGAAAAACTGTTTTTT.

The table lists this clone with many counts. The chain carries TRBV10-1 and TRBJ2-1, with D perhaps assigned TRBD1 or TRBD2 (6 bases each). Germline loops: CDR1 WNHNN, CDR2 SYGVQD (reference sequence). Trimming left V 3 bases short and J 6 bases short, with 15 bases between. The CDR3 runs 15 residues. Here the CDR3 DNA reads TGCGCCAGCAGTGAATGGGGGGCTTCAGGCAATGAGCAGTTCTTC. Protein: CASSEWGASGNEQFF.

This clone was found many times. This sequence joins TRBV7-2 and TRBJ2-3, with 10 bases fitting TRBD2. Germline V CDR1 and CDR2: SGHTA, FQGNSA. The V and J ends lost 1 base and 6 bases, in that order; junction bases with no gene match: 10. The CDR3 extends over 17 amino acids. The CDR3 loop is CASSLGKSGRAGDTQYF. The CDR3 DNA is TGTGCCAGCAGCTTAGGGAAAAGCGGGAGGGCCGGGGATACGCAGTATTTT.

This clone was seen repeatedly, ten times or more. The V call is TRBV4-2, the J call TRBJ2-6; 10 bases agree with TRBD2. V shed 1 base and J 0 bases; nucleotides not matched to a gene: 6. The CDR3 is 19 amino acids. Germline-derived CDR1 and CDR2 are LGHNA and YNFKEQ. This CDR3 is CASSQVRVAGGSGANVLTF. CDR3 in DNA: TGTGCCAGCAGCCAAGTGAGGGTAGCGGGAGGCTCTGGGGCCAACGTCCTGACTTTC.

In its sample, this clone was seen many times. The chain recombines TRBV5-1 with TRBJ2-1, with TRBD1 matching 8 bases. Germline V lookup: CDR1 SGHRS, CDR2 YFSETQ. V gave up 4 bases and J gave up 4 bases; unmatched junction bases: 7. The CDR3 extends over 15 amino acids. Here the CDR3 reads CASSPGGTGYNEQFF. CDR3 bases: TGCGCCAGCAGCCCGGGTGGGACAGGATACAATGAGCAGTTCTTC.

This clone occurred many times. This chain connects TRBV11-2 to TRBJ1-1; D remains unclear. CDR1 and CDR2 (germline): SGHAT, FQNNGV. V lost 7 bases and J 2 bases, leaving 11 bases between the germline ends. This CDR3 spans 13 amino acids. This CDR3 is CASTQGLNTEAFF. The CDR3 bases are TGTGCCAGCACGCAAGGTCTCAACACTGAAGCTTTCTTT.

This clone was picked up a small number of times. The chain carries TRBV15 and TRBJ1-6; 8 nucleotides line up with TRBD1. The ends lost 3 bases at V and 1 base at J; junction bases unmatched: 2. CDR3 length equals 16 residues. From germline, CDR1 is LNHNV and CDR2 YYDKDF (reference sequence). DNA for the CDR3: TGTGCCACCAGCAGGACAGGGGAGTCCTATAATTCACCCCTCCACTTT. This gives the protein CATSRTGESYNSPLHF.

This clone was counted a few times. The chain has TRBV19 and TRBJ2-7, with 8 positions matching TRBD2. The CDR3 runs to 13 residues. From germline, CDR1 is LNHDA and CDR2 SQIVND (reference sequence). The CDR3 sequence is CATGGQGLGEQYF. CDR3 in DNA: TGTGCGACGGGAGGGCAAGGACTCGGCGAGCAGTACTTC.

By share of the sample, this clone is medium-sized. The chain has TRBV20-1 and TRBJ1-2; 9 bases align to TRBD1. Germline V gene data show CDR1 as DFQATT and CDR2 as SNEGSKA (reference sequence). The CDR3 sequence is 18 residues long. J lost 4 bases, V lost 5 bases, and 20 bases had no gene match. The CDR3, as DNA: TGCAGTGCTCCTCGTAGAACCCGGGACAGGGCTCTTCGCTATGGCTACACCTTC. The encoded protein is CSAPRRTRDRALRYGYTF.

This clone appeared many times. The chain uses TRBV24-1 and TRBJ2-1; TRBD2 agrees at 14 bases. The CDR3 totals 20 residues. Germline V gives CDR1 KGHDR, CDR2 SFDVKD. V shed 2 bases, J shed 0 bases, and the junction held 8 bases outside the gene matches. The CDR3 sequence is CATSDSRTSGRLRSYNEQFF. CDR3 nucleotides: TGTGCCACCAGTGATTCGCGGACTAGCGGGAGGCTGCGCTCCTACAATGAGCAGTTCTTC.

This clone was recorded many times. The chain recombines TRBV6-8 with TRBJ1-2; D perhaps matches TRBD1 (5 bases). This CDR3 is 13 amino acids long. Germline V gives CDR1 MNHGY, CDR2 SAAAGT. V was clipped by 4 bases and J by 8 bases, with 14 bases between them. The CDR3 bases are TGTGCCAGCAGTTGGGGGGGAAGGAAGGGCTACACCTTC. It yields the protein CASSWGGRKGYTF.

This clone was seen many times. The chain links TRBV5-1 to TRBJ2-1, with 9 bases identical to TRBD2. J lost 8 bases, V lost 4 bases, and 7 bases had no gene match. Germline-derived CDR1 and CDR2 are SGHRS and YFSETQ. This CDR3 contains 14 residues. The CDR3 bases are TGCGCCAGCAGCGTAGCGGGAGTCAGGGATGAGCAGTTCTTC. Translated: CASSVAGVRDEQFF.

CDR3 sequence reads: CASSLVAYGSGSADEQFF. The CDR3 nucleotides are TGTGCCAGCAGCTTAGTGGCATATGGTAGCGGGAGTGCTGATGAGCAGTTCTTC. The chain combines TRBV11-1 with TRBJ2-1; TRBD2 matches 9 bases. V was clipped by 1 base and J by 8 bases; unmatched bases: 15. Germline CDR1 is SGHAT and CDR2 is FQDESV (reference sequence). This CDR3 contains 18 residues.

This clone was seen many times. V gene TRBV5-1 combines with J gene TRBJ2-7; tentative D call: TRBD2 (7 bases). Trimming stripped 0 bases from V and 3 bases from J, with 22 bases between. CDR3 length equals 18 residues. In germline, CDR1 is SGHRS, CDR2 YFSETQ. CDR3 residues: CASSLAGTRDGGVYEQYF. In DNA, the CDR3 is TGCGCCAGCAGCTTGGCAGGGACAAGGGATGGGGGGGTCTACGAGCAGTACTTC.

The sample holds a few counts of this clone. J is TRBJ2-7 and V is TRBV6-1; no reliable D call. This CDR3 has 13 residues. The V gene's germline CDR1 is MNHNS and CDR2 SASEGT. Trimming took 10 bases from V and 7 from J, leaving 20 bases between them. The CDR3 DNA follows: TGTGCCATCAGAAAACCCCCCAAACGGGAGCAGTACTTC. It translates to CAIRKPPKREQYF.

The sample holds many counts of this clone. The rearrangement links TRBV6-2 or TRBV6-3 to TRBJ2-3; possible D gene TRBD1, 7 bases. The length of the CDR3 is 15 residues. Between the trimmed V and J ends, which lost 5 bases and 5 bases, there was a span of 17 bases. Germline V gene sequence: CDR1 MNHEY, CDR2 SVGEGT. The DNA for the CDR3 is TGTGCCAGCAGTGGAAGTTGGCAGGGGGGAGATACGCAGTATTTT. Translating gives CASSGSWQGGDTQYF.